The entry below gives a single T cell receptor (beta chain) sequence along with its context. The antigen remains undetermined. This CDR3 is built from 12 residues. Germline V CDR1 and CDR2: SGHNT, YYREEE (reference sequence). The germline V and J ends were trimmed by 7 bases and 6 bases, with 14 bases remaining between them. These data are taken from a study of cytomegalovirus exposure and HLA in healthy donors. Findings and limits, study-wide: One later analysis, an examination of the 120 or so validation repertoires, found that first-cohort TCR clusters tended to co-occur in them.

The method was immunoSEQ multiplex PCR; TCRdb's version includes in-frame clones alone and lacks a portion of them. The table includes around 60,000 clones, around 90% detected once. Sequenced sample: PBMCs. This chain joins TRBV5-4 and TRBJ2-7; tentatively, D is TRBD2 (5 bases). The TCR originated in a man between 18 and 29 years old in good health and CMV-seronegative. This chain's CDR3 is CASHVSATEQYF. The DNA for the CDR3 is TGTGCCAGCCACGTTAGCGCCACCGAGCAGTACTTC.